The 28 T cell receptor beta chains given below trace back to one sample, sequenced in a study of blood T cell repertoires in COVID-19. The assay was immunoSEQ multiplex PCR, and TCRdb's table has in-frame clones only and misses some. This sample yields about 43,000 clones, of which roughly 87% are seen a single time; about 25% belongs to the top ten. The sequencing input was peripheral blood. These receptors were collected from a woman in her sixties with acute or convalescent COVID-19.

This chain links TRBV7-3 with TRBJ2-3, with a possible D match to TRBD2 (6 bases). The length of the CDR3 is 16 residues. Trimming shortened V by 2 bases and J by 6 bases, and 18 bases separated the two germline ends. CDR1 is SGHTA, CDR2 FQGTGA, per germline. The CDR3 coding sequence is TGTGCCAGCAGCTTATCGGGTGGGCTAGCGCGCGATACGCAGTATTTT. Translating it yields CASSLSGGLARDTQYF.

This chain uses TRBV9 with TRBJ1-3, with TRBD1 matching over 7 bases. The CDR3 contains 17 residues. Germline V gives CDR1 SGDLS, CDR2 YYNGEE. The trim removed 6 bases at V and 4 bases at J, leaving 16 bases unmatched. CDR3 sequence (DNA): TGTGCCAGCACCAAGCCTACAGGGGCTGCAGGGGGAAACACCATATATTTT. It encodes CASTKPTGAAGGNTIYF.

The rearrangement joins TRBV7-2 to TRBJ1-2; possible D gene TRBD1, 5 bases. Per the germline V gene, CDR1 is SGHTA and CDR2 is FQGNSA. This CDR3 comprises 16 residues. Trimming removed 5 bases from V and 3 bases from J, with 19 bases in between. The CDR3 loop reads CASSTQWGVSYYGYTF. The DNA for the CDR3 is TGTGCCAGCAGCACCCAGTGGGGGGTCTCCTACTATGGCTACACCTTC.

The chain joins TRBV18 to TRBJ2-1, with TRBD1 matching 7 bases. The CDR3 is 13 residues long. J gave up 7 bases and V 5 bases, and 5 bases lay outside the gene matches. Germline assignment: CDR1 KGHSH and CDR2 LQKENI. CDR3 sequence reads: CASSLDRLNEQFF. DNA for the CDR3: TGTGCCAGCTCATTGGACAGGCTGAATGAGCAGTTCTTC.

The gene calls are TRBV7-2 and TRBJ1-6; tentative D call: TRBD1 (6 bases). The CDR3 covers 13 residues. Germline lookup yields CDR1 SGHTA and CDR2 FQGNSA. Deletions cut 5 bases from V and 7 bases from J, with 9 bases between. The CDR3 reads CASSRDINSPLHF. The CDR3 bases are TGTGCCAGCAGCCGGGACATCAATTCACCCCTCCACTTT.

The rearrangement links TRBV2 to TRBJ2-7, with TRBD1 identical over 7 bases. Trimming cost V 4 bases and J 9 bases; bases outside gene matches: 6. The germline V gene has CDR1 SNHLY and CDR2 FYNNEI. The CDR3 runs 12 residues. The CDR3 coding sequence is TGTGCCAGCAGTGCGGACAGGTCGGGGCAGTACTTC. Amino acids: CASSADRSGQYF.

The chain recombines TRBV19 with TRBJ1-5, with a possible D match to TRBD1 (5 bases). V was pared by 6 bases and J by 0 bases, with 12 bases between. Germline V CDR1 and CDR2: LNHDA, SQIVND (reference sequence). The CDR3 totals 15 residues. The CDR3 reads CASRRSGNSNQPQHF. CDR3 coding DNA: TGTGCCAGTAGGAGATCAGGGAATAGCAATCAGCCCCAGCATTTT.

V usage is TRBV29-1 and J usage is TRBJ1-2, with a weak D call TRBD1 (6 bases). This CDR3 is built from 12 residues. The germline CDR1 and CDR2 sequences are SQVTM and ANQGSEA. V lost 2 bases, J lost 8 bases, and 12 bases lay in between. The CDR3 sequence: CSVEMVQGGYTF. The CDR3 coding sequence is TGCAGCGTTGAAATGGTCCAGGGGGGCTACACCTTC.

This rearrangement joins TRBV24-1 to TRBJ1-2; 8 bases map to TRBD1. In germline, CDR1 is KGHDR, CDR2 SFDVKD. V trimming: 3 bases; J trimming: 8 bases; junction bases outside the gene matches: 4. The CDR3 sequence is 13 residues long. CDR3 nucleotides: TGTGCCACCAGTGATGAGGACAGGGACGGCTACACCTTC. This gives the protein CATSDEDRDGYTF.

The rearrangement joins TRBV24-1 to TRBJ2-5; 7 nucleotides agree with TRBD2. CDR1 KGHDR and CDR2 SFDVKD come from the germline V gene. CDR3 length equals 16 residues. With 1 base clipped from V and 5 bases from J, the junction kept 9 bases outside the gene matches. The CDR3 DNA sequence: TGTGCCACCAGTGATTTTGGAGCGGGGTCAGGGGAGACCCAGTACTTC. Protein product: CATSDFGAGSGETQYF.

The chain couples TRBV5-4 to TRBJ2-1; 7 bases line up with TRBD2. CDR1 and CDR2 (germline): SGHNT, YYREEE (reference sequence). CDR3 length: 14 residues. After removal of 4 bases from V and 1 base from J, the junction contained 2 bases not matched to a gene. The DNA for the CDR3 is TGTGCCAGCAGCGGGCGGGGGTCCTACAATGAGCAGTTCTTC. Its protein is CASSGRGSYNEQFF.

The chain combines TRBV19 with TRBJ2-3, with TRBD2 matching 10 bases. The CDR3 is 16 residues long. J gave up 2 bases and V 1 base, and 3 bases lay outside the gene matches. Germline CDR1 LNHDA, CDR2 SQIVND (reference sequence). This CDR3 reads CASSIGLAGATDTQYF. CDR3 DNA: TGTGCCAGTAGTATAGGGCTAGCGGGGGCCACAGATACGCAGTATTTT.

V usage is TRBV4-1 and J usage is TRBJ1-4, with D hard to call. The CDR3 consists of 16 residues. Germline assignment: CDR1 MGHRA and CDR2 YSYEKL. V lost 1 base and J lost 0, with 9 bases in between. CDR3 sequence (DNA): TGCGCCAGCAGCCAAGTTCTCCAGGCAACTAATGAAAAACTGTTTTTT. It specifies CASSQVLQATNEKLFF.

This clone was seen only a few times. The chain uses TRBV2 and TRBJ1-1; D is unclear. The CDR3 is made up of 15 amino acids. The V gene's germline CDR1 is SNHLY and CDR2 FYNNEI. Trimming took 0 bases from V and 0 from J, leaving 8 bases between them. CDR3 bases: TGTGCCAGCAGTGAAGCACCCGAGATGAACACTGAAGCTTTCTTT. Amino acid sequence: CASSEAPEMNTEAFF. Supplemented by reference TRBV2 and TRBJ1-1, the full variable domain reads EPEVTQTPSHQVTQMGQEVILRCVPISNHLYFYWYRQILGQKVEFLVSFYNNEISEKSEIFDDQFSVERPDGSNFTLKIRSTKLEDSAMYFCASSEAPEMNTEAFFGQGTRLTVV.

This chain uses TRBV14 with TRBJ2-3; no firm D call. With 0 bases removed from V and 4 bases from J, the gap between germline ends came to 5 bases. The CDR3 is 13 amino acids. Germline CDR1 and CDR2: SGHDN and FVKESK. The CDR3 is CASSQDPADTQYF. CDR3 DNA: TGTGCCAGCAGCCAAGATCCGGCAGATACGCAGTATTTT.

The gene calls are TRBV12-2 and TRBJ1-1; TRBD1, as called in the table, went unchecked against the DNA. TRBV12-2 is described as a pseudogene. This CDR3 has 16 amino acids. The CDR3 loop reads CASRLELRGMNTEAFF. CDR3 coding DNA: TGTGCAAGTCGCTTAGAATTGAGGGGGATGAACACTGAAGCTTTCTTT.

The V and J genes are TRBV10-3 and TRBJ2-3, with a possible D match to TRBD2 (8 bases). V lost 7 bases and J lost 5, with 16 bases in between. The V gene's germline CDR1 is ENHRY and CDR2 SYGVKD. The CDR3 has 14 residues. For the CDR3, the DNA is TGTGCCATCATGGGCGGGGGGACAGAAGATACGCAGTATTTT. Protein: CAIMGGGTEDTQYF.

This chain's CDR3 is CASSNSGEPFSGYGYTF. DNA for the CDR3: TGTGCCAGCAGCAACTCAGGGGAGCCGTTCTCGGGGTATGGCTACACCTTC. The genes are TRBV7-9 and TRBJ1-2; TRBD1 is a possible D gene (6 bases). V lost 5 bases and J lost 5, with 24 bases in between. The CDR3 is 17 residues long. CDR1 is SEHNR, CDR2 FQNEAQ, per germline (reference sequence).

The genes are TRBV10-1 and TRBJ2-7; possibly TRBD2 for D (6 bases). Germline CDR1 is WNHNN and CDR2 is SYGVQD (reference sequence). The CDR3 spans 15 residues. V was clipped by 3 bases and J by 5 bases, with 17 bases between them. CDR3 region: CASSEGRRRGDEQYF. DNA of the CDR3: TGCGCCAGCAGTGAAGGCAGGCGGCGCGGGGACGAGCAGTACTTC.

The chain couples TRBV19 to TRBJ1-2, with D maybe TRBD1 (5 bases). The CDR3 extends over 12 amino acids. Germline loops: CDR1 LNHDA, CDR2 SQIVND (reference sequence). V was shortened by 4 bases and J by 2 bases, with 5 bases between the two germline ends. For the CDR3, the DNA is TGTGCCAGTAGTAACAGGAACTATGGCTACACCTTC. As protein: CASSNRNYGYTF.

DNA of the CDR3: TGTGCCAGCAGTGAATCCCACCGTACGGGGGAGCAGTTCTTC. This encodes CASSESHRTGEQFF. The genes are TRBV6-1 and TRBJ2-1; TRBD2 might be the D (5 bases). Germline V CDR1 and CDR2: MNHNS, SASEGT. This CDR3 has 14 amino acids. The V and J ends lost 2 bases and 10 bases respectively, with 15 bases between them.

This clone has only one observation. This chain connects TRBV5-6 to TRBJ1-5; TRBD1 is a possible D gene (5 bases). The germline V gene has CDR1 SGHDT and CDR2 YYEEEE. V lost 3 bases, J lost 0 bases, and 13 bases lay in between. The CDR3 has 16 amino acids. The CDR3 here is CASSSGQRYSNQPQHF. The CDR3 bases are TGTGCCAGCAGCTCAGGACAAAGATATAGCAATCAGCCCCAGCATTTT.

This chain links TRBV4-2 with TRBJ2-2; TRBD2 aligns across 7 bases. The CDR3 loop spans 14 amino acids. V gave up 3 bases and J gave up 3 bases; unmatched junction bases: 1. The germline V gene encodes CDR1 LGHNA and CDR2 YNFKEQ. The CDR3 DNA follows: TGTGCCAGCAGCCAGGGGGGGGACACCGGGGAGCTGTTTTTT. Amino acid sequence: CASSQGGDTGELFF.

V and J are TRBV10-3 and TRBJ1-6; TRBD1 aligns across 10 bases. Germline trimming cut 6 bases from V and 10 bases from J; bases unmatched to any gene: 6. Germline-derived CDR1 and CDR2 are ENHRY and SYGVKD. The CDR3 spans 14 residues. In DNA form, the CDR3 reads TGTGCCATCAGCGGACAGGGGGGAAGGTCACCCCTCCACTTT. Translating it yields CAISGQGGRSPLHF.

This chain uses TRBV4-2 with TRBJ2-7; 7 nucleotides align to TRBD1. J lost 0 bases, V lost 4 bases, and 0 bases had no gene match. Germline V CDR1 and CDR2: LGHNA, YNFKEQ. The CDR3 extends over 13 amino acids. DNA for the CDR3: TGTGCCAGCAGCCGGGACAGCTCCTACGAGCAGTACTTC. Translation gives CASSRDSSYEQYF.

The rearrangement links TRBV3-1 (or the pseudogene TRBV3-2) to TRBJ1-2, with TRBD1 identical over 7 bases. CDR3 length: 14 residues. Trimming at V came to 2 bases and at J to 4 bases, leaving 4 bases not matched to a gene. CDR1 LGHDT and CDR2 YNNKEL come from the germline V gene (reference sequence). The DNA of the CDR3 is TGTGCCAGCAGCCAAACGGGACAGACCTATGGCTACACCTTC. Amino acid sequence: CASSQTGQTYGYTF.

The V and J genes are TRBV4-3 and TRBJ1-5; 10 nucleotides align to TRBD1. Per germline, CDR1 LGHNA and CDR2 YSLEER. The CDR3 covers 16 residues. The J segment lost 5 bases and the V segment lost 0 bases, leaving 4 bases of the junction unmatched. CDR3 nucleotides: TGCGCCAGCAGCCAAGATACCGGGACAGGGGATCAGCCCCAGCATTTT. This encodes CASSQDTGTGDQPQHF.

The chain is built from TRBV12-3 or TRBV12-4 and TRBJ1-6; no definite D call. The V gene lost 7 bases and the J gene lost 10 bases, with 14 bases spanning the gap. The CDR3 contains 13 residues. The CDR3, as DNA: TGTGCCAGCACCCGGGTCGTCGGATCACCCCTCCACTTT. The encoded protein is CASTRVVGSPLHF.